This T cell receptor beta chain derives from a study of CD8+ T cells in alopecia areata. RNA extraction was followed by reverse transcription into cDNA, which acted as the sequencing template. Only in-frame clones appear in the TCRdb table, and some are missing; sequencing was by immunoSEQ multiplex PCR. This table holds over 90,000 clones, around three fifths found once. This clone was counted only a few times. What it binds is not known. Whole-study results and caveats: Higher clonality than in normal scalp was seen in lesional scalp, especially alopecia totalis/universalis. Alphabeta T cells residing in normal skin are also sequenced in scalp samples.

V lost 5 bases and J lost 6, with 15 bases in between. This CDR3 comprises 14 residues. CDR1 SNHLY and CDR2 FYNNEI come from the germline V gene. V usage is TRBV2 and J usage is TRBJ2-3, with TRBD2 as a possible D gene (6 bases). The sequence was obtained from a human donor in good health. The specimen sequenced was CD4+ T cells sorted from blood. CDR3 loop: CASSISGGSDTQYF. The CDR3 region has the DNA TGTGCCAGCAGTATTAGCGGCGGTTCCGATACGCAGTATTTT.